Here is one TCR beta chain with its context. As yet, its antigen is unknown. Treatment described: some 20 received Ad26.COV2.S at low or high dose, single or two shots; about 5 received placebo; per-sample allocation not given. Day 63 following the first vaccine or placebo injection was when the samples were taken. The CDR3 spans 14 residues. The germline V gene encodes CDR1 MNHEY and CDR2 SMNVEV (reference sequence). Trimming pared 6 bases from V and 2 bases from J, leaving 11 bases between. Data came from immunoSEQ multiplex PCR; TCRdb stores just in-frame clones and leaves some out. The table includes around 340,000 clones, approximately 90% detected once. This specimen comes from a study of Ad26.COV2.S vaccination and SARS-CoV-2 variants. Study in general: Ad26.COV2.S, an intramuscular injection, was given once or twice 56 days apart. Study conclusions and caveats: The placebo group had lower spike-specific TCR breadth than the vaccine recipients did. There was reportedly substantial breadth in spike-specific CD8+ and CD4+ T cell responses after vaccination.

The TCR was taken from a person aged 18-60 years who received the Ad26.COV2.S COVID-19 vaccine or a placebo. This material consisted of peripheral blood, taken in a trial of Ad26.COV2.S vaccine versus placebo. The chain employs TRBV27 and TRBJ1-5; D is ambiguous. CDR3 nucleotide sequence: TGTGCCAGCAGGCAGGAGTGGGGCAATCAGCCCCAGCATTTT. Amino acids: CASRQEWGNQPQHF.